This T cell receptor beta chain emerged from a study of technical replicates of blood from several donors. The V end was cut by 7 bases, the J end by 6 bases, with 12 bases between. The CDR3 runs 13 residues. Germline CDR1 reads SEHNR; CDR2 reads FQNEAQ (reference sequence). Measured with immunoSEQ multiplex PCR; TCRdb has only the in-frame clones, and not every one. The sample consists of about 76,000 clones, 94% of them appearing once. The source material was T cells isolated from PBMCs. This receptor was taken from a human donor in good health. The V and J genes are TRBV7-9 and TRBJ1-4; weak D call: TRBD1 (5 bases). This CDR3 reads CASNPGTDEKLFF. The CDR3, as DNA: TGTGCCAGCAACCCCGGGACTGATGAAAAACTGTTTTTT.